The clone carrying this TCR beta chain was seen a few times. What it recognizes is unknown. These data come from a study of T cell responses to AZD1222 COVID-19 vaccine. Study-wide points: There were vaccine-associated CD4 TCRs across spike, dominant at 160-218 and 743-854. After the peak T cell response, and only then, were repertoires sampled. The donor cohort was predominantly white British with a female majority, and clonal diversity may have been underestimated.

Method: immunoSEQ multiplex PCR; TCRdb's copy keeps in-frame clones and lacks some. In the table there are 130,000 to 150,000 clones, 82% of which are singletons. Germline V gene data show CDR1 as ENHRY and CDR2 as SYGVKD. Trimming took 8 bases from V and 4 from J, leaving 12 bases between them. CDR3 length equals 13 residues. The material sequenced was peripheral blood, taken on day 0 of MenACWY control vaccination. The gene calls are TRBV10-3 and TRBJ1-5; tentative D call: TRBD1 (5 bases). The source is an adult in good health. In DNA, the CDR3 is TGTGCCATCTCGGCAGGGTTTAATCAGCCCCAGCATTTT. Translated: CAISAGFNQPQHF.